This TCR beta chain was sequenced in a study of T cell changes during pregnancy in multiple sclerosis. Germline lookup yields CDR1 SNHLY and CDR2 FYNNEI. V lost 9 bases and J lost 2; bases outside the gene matches: 8. The CDR3 is made up of 14 amino acids. Repertoires were generated with immunoSEQ multiplex PCR, while TCRdb's copy carries only in-frame clones and drops some. The data show 90,000 to 95,000 clones, with roughly 93% seen just once and about 4.5% held by the top ten. Sequencing was performed on peripheral blood, taken in the first trimester of pregnancy. This receptor was identified in a female donor with multiple sclerosis, enrolled in a pregnancy study. The rearrangement uses TRBV2 and TRBJ2-3, with 7 bases matching TRBD1. The CDR3 protein is CARTRQGTTDTQYF. The CDR3 bases are TGTGCCAGAACGAGACAGGGAACCACAGATACGCAGTATTTT.